This T cell receptor (beta chain) was captured in a study of T cell changes during pregnancy in multiple sclerosis. CDR1 is LNHDA and CDR2 is SQIVND in the germline V gene (reference sequence). Trimming left V 3 bases short and J 4 bases short, with 18 bases between. The CDR3 extends over 16 amino acids. Profiled with immunoSEQ multiplex PCR; TCRdb holds only in-frame clones, not every one. Among 50,000 to 60,000 clones listed, more than 85% were seen once. The TCR was taken from a female donor with multiple sclerosis, enrolled in a pregnancy study. This specimen consisted of CD4+ T cells from peripheral blood mononuclear cells, obtained in the third trimester of pregnancy. The chain is built from TRBV19 and TRBJ1-2; a possible D gene is TRBD1 (6 bases). In DNA form, the CDR3 reads TGTGCCAGTAGTATCTGGGGGCCTGGTGGGGGCTATGGCTACACCTTC. It yields the protein CASSIWGPGGGYGYTF.